This record covers a single TCR beta chain. This clonotype was seen more than once but under ten times. What antigen it recognizes has not been identified. No much larger clone is present one base from it, and per-base qualities are unavailable. This entry comes from a study of human T cells and chemical hapten exposure listed by TCRdb under 2021. Some background on the complete study: For sensitization, 2% DPC in acetone was applied to a 2 cm by 2 cm area of upper inner arm skin. The mostly female patient cohort included alopecia areata with under or over 50% scalp involvement, alopecia totalis and alopecia universalis. For TCR sequencing, blood came from 25 to 35 alopecia patients at anywhere from one to four time points (pre-sensitization, 2, 6 and 24 weeks). Libraries were pooled for sequencing, and per-sample TCR yields varied mainly because of small differences in library volumes within the pool. Patch testing was done on the upper back using Finn chambers containing 0.01% DPC, and results were scored after 6 days according to International Contact Dermatitis Research Group standards. Blood samples were taken from patients before sensitization (week 0) and then at 2, 6 and about 24 weeks after DPC sensitization. In alopecia patients, the study followed how the peripheral blood TCR repertoire changed in vivo over primary and secondary sensitization to diphenylcyclopropenone (DPC), a hapten. Weekly therapeutic DPC doses were additionally applied to the scalp of patients throughout the roughly 23-week study period.

General findings and caveats noted by the study authors: Repeated subsampling changed both the strength of the expansion versus patch-test correlation and the threshold at which the correlation became significant. DPC sensitization did not change how many TCRs were above 1 in 1000 frequency, and no evidence was found of alterations in global repertoire structure. All patients had alopecia, a presumed autoimmune disease, so their immune response might differ from that of healthy individuals. Expanded TCRs formed significantly more large CDR3 similarity clusters than pre-sensitization or healthy control sets, consistent with antigen-driven responses. Patch test score was positively correlated with the number of PT1 expanded TCRs, with significance at thresholds 8, 16 and 32 but not at 4.

The germline V gene specifies ENHRY as CDR1 and SYGVKD as CDR2. The CDR3 goes from the cysteine to the phenylalanine over 12 residues. Solely the CDR3 DNA is kept, with 36 bases framed from the first base. V is pared back by 0 bases and J by 5 bases, with 4 bases lying between the germline termini. Libraries were constructed by RACE. The listed sequencing device is NextSeq 500. During library preparation, unique molecular identifiers were attached to individual cDNA molecules so that TCRs could be counted in a quantitative, reproducible way. Both TCR alpha and TCR beta chains were sequenced from each blood RNA sample. Processing in the source paper ran as follows. A median of roughly 100,000 TCRs per sample was observed, with a range of about 20,000 to 700,000. V, J and CDR3 annotation of the TCR reads was performed with the Decombinator software suite. For PS versus PT1 abundance plots, all samples were subsampled to the same number of TCRs (28,000). Expanded TCRs were defined as absent before sensitization and observed at least eight times at the 2-week time point. TCRdb cleaned the public reads at Q25 with fastp, built clones with MiXCR and kept in-frame beta chains. Under each unique CDR3 protein, matching rows form one entry showing the most common genes and DNA. The V and J calls come from TCRdb's annotation, not from the publication. Here the sample has approximately 72,000 distinct CDR3 sequences; roughly 11% occur a single time. The ten largest make up roughly 1.5% of the sample.

The label giving this sample's time point can be read as: patch test 3, about 24 weeks after DPC sensitization. The treatment or condition label, as the study defines it: therapeutic diphenylcyclopropenone sensitization with weekly scalp DPC. At every patch-test visit, the blood draw took place before the patch test was put on. To be eligible, patients had to be aged 18 to 70, diagnosed with alopecia and judged suitable for DPC therapy, while pregnant patients were excluded. Total RNA was extracted from unfractionated whole blood collected in Tempus Blood RNA tubes. Here the chain combines TRBV10-3 and TRBJ2-5; the D gene is unclear. This specimen was whole blood, taken in connection with sensitization to the hapten diphenylcyclopropenone (DPC). The clonotype comes from a woman between 50 and 59 years old with alopecia areata. Some clones in this sample may be carry-over from other donors' samples. The DNA sequence reads TGTGCCATCAGTGAGTCGACGGAGACCCAGTACTTC. It translates to CAISESTETQYF.